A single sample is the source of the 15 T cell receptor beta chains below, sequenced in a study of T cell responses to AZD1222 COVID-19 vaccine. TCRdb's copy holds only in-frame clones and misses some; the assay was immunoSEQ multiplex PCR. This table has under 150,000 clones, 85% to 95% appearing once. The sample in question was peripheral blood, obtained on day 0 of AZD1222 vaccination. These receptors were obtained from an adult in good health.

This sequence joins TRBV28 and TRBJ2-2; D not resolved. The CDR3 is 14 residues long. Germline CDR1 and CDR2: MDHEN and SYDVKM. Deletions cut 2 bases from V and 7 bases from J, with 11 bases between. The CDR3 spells CASSLAPGGGELFF. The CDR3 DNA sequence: TGTGCCAGCAGTTTAGCCCCCGGCGGCGGGGAGCTGTTTTTT.

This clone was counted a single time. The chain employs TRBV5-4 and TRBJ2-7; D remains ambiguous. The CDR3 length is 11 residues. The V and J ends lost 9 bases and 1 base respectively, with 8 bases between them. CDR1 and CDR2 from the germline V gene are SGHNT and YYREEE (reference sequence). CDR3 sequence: CATGQSYEQYF. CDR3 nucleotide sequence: TGTGCCACCGGCCAATCCTACGAGCAGTACTTC.

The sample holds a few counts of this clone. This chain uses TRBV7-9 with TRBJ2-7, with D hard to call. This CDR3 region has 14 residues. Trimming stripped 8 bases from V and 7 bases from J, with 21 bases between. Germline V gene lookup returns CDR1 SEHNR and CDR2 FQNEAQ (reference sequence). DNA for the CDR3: TGTGCCAGCGGGATTGGCCGACCTCCTTGGGAGCAGTACTTC. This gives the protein CASGIGRPPWEQYF.

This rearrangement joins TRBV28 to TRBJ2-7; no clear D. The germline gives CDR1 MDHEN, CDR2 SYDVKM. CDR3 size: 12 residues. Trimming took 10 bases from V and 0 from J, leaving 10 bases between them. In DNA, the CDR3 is TGTGCCACCCGCGAGTACTCCTACGAGCAGTACTTC. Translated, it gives CATREYSYEQYF.

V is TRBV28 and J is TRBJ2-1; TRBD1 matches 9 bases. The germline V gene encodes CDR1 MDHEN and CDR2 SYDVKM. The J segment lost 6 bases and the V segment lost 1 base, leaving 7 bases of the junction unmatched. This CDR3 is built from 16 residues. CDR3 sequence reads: CASSLSGWTGVNEQFF. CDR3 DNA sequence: TGTGCCAGCAGTTTATCAGGGTGGACAGGGGTCAATGAGCAGTTCTTC. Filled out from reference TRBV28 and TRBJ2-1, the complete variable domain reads DVKVTQSSRYLVKRTGEKVFLECVQDMDHENMFWYRQDPGLGLRLIYFSYDVKMKEKGDIPEGYSVSREKKERFSLILESASTNQTSMYLCASSLSGWTGVNEQFFGPGTRLTVL.

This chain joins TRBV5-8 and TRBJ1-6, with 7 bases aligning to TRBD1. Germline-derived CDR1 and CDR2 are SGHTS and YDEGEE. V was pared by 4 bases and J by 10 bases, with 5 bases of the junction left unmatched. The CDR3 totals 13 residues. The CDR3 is CASSRRQGSPLHF. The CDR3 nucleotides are TGTGCCAGCAGCAGACGACAGGGATCACCCCTCCACTTT. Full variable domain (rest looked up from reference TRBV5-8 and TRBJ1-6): EAGVTQSPTHLIKTRGQQATLRCSPISGHTSVYWYQQALGLGLQFLLWYDEGEERNRGNFPPRFSGRQFPNYSSELNVNALELEDSALYLCASSRRQGSPLHFGNGTRLTVT.

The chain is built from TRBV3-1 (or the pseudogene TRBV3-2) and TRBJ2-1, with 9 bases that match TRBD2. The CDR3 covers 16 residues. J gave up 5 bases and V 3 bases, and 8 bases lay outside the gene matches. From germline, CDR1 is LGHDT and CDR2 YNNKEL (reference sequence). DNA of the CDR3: TGTGCCAGCAGCCACCCAAGCGGGAGGTCAAACAATGAGCAGTTCTTC. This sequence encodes CASSHPSGRSNNEQFF.

CDR3 residues: CATSKGGAQETQYF. For the CDR3, the DNA is TGTGCCACCAGCAAAGGGGGAGCCCAAGAGACCCAGTACTTC. The chain combines TRBV15 with TRBJ2-5, with D maybe TRBD1 (6 bases). Germline V gene data show CDR1 as LNHNV and CDR2 as YYDKDF (reference sequence). The CDR3 has 14 residues. With 4 bases removed from V and 1 base from J, the gap between germline ends came to 10 bases.

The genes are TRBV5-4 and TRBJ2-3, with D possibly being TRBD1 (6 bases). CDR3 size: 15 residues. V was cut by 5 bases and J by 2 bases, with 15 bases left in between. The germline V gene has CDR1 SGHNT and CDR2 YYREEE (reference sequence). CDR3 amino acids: CASSPRTEVTDTQYF. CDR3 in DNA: TGTGCCAGCAGTCCTAGGACAGAAGTCACAGATACGCAGTATTTT.

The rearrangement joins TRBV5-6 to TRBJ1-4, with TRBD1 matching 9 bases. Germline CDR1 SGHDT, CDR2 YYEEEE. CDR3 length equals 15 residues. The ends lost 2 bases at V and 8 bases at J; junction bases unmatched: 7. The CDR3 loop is CASSLNRGLEEKLFF. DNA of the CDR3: TGTGCCAGCAGCTTAAACAGGGGGCTTGAAGAAAAACTGTTTTTT.

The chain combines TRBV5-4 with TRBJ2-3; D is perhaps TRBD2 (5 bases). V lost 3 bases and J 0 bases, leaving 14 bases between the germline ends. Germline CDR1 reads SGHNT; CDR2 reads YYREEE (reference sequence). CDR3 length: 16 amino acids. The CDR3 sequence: CASSWAAAASTDTQYF. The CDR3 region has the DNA TGTGCCAGCAGCTGGGCAGCGGCAGCAAGCACAGATACGCAGTATTTT.

The CDR3 DNA follows: TGTGCCGGCGGGGAGGGGAGACGACAAGAGACCCAGTACTTC. Translating gives CAGGEGRRQETQYF. V gene TRBV7-8 combines with J gene TRBJ2-5; 7 bases map to TRBD2. V shed 11 bases and J 2 bases; nucleotides not matched to a gene: 11. Germline CDR1 reads SGHVS; CDR2 reads FQNEAQ. The length of the CDR3 is 14 residues.

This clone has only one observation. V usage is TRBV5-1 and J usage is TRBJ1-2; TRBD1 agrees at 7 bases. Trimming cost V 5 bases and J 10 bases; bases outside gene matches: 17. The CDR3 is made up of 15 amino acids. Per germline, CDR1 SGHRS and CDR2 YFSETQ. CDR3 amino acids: CASSSEGRGQSPYTF. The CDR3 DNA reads TGCGCCAGCAGTTCGGAGGGACGGGGACAGAGCCCCTACACCTTC.

The CDR3 sequence: CASSHATVGGPGFF. For the CDR3, the DNA is TGTGCCAGCAGCCACGCTACAGTAGGGGGGCCCGGTTTCTTT. The chain carries TRBV3-1 (or the pseudogene TRBV3-2) and TRBJ1-1; the D gene is possibly TRBD1 (6 bases). The CDR3 spans 14 residues. The germline V and J ends were trimmed by 3 bases and 13 bases, with 21 bases remaining between them. The germline V gene encodes CDR1 LGHDT and CDR2 YNNKEL (reference sequence).

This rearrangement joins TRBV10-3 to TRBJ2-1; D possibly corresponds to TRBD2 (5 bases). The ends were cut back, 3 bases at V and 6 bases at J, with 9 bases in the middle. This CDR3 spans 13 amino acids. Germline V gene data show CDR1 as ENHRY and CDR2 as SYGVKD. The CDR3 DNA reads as TGTGCCATCAGTGAATTGAGGGCCAATGAGCAGTTCTTC. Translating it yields CAISELRANEQFF.